The text below deals with one T cell receptor (beta chain). In germline, CDR1 is SGHRS, CDR2 YFSETQ. Trimming took 0 bases from V and 4 from J; bases not matched to a gene: 3. This CDR3 region has 15 residues. Sequenced by immunoSEQ multiplex PCR; TCRdb stores in-frame clones only, minus some. The sample carries roughly 72,000 clones, 82% recorded once. The data stem from a study of blood T cell repertoires in COVID-19. Study context: Acute and convalescent COVID-19 specimens originated in the United States, Italy and Spain. Nucleic acid was either cDNA or gDNA, and it came from T cells, B-cell-depleted T cells, or PBMCs.

The source material was peripheral blood. The chain links TRBV5-1 to TRBJ1-2, with 10 bases matching TRBD1. This receptor was obtained from a woman older than 75 with acute or convalescent COVID-19. The CDR3 sequence is CASSLGTGGIYGYTF. DNA of the CDR3: TGCGCCAGCAGCTTGGGGACAGGGGGTATCTATGGCTACACCTTC.